The 11 T cell receptor beta chains in this list originate from one sample, sequenced in a study of blood T cell repertoires in COVID-19. Profiled with immunoSEQ multiplex PCR; TCRdb holds only in-frame clones, not every one. Of some 260,000 clones detected, around nine tenths appear once; the ten largest clones hold 0.99%. The sample comprised peripheral blood. The receptors stem from a woman in her forties who had recovered from COVID-19.

This chain links TRBV3-1 (or the pseudogene TRBV3-2) with TRBJ2-1; TRBD2 matches at 8 bases. Germline trimming cut 5 bases from V and 5 bases from J; bases unmatched to any gene: 2. Looked up from germline, CDR1 is LGHDT and CDR2 is YNNKEL (reference sequence). The CDR3 has 13 amino acids. CDR3 DNA: TGTGCCAGCAGCAGACTAGCGCACAATGAGCAGTTCTTC. Residues: CASSRLAHNEQFF.

Remarks on this clone: Other DNA sequences in the sample encode the same CDR3. The V gene is TRBV19, the J gene TRBJ2-3; D possibly corresponds to TRBD1 (6 bases). This CDR3 spans 14 amino acids. CDR1 is LNHDA and CDR2 is SQIVND in the germline V gene (reference sequence). V shed 5 bases and J shed 4 bases, with 13 bases lying between them. The CDR3 nucleotides read TGTGCCAGTAGTGGTCAGGGGCGAGCAGATACGCAGTATTTT. Its translation: CASSGQGRADTQYF. The full variable domain, rest sourced from reference TRBV19 and TRBJ2-3, is DGGITQSPKYLFRKEGQNVTLSCEQNLNHDAMYWYRQDPGQGLRLIYYSQIVNDFQKGDIAEGYSVSREKKESFPLTVTSAQKNPTAFYLCASSGQGRADTQYFGPGTRLTVL.

The chain carries TRBV12-2 and TRBJ1-6. TRBV12-2 is a pseudogene segment. The length of the CDR3 is 18 residues. CDR3 DNA sequence: TGTGCAAGTCGCCCTACCCCCGAGGGCCATGTTGAGGATTCACCCCTCCACTTT. It codes for CASRPTPEGHVEDSPLHF.

The genes are TRBV6-2 or TRBV6-3 and TRBJ1-2, with D unresolved. Germline V CDR1 and CDR2: MNHEY, SVGEGT. CDR3 size: 13 residues. V shed 2 bases and J shed 8 bases, with 12 bases lying between them. The CDR3: CASSYGQDGGYTF. The CDR3 DNA reads as TGTGCCAGCAGTTACGGGCAGGATGGCGGCTACACCTTC.

This chain links TRBV7-3 with TRBJ1-1; D may be TRBD1 (6 bases). The germline V gene encodes CDR1 SGHTA and CDR2 FQGTGA. This CDR3 is 13 amino acids long. V lost 5 bases, J lost 3 bases, and 10 bases lay in between. The CDR3 is CASSTDSDTEAFF. The CDR3 DNA reads TGTGCCAGCAGCACGGACAGCGACACTGAAGCTTTCTTT.

The V gene is TRBV19, the J gene TRBJ1-4, with unresolved D. The CDR3 spans 11 residues. Trimming took off 3 bases at V and 10 bases at J, with 6 bases between the two ends. CDR1 is LNHDA, CDR2 SQIVND, per germline (reference sequence). CDR3 region: CASSIGGKLFF. DNA of the CDR3: TGTGCCAGTAGTATCGGTGGAAAACTGTTTTTT.

This chain connects TRBV11-2 to TRBJ2-5; 12 bases align to TRBD2. Germline assignment: CDR1 SGHAT and CDR2 FQNNGV. The ends lost 5 bases at V and 2 bases at J; junction bases unmatched: 0. The CDR3 length is 14 residues. In nucleotides, the CDR3 is TGTGCCAGCAGCACTAGCGGGAGGCAAGAGACCCAGTACTTC. Protein: CASSTSGRQETQYF.

V is TRBV29-1 and J is TRBJ1-5, with 8 bases lining up with TRBD1. The CDR3 is made up of 13 amino acids. Per germline, CDR1 SQVTM and CDR2 ANQGSEA. Trimming removed 1 base from V and 8 bases from J; junction bases left unmatched: 4. CDR3 DNA sequence: TGCAGCGTTGAAGGGACAGGGAATGAGCCCCAGCATTTT. Its protein product is CSVEGTGNEPQHF. Variable domain in full (rest from reference TRBV29-1 and TRBJ1-5): SAVISQKPSRDICQRGTSLTIQCQVDSQVTMMFWYRQQPGQSLTLIATANQGSEATYESGFVIDKFPISRPNLTFSTLTVSNMSPEDSSIYLCSVEGTGNEPQHFGDGTRLSIL.

J is TRBJ2-5 and V is TRBV6-2 or TRBV6-3, with 7 bases aligning to TRBD2. The CDR3 loop spans 18 amino acids. The germline V gene has CDR1 MNHEY and CDR2 SVGEGT. V was clipped by 2 bases and J by 2 bases; unmatched bases: 14. The CDR3 region has the DNA TGTGCCAGCAGTTACCGGGCCCCCACACGGACTAGACAAGAGACCCAGTACTTC. Protein product: CASSYRAPTRTRQETQYF.

This chain joins TRBV3-1 (or the pseudogene TRBV3-2) and TRBJ2-5; the D gene is possibly TRBD2 (6 bases). CDR1 LGHDT and CDR2 YNNKEL come from the germline V gene (reference sequence). The V gene lost 7 bases and the J gene lost 5 bases, with 20 bases spanning the gap. The CDR3 loop spans 15 amino acids. The CDR3 region is CASTPLGLAKETQYF. CDR3 bases: TGTGCCAGCACTCCCCTCGGGCTAGCGAAGGAGACCCAGTACTTC.

This chain uses TRBV7-8 with TRBJ1-2; D is unclear. Germline-derived CDR1 and CDR2 are SGHVS and FQNEAQ. Trimming cost V 1 base and J 0 bases, with 15 bases left between them. The CDR3 spans 17 residues. In DNA, the CDR3 is TGTGCCAGCAGCTTAGGGGAGGCGGCGGCATCTAACTATGGCTACACCTTC. Protein: CASSLGEAAASNYGYTF.